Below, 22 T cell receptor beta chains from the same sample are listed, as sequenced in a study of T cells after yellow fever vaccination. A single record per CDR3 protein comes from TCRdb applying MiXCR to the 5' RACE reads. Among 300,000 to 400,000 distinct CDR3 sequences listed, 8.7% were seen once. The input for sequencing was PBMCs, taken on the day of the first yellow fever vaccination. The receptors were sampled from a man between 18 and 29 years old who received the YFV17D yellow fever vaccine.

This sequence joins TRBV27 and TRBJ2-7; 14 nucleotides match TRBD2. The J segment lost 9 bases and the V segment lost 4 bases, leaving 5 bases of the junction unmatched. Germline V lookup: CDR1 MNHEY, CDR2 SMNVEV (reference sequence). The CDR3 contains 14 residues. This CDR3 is CASSSTGLAGVQYF. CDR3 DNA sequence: TGTGCCAGCAGTTCGACGGGACTAGCGGGGGTGCAGTACTTC.

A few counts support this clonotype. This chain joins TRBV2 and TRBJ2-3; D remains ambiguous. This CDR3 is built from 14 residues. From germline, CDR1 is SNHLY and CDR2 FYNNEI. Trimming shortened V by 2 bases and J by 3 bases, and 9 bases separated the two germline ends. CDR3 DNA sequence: TGTGCCAGCAGTGAAAAGGTCACTACAGATACGCAGTATTTT. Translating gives CASSEKVTTDTQYF.

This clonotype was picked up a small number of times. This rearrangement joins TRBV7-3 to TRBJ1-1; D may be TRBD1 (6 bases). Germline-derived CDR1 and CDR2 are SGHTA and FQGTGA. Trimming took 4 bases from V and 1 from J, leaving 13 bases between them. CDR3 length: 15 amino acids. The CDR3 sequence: CASSSKTGQNTEAFF. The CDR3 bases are TGTGCCAGCAGCTCCAAAACAGGGCAGAACACTGAAGCTTTCTTT.

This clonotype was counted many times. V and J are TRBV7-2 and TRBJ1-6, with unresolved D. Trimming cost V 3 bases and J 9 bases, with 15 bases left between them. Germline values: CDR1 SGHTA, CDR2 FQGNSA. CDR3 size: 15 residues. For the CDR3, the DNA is TGTGCCAGCAGCTTGGGGTCAGTAGTAGTTTCACCCCTCCACTTT. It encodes CASSLGSVVVSPLHF.

Here the CDR3 DNA reads TGTGCCAGCTCACTAGCCCCGGAAGCGTACGAGCAGTACTTC. This encodes CASSLAPEAYEQYF. This chain connects TRBV18 to TRBJ2-7, with unresolved D. CDR3 length: 14 amino acids. Germline values: CDR1 KGHSH, CDR2 LQKENI. The V end was cut by 4 bases, the J end by 4 bases, with 14 bases between. The entire variable domain, with the rest obtained from reference TRBV18 and TRBJ2-7, is as follows: NAGVMQNPRHLVRRRGQEARLRCSPMKGHSHVYWYRQLPEEGLKFMVYLQKENIIDESGMPKERFSAEFPKEGPSILRIQQVVRGDSAAYFCASSLAPEAYEQYFGPGTRLTVT.

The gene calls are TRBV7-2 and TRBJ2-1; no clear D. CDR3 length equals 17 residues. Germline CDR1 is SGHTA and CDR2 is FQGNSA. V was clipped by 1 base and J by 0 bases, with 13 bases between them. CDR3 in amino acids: CASSLVSHPSSYNEQFF. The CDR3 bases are TGTGCCAGCAGCTTAGTTTCGCACCCGAGCTCCTACAATGAGCAGTTCTTC.

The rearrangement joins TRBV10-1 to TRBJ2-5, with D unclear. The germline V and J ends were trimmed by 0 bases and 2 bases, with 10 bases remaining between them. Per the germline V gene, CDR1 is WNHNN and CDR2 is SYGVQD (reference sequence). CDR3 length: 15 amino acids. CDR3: CASSESAANQETQYF. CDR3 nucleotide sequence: TGCGCCAGCAGTGAGTCGGCGGCGAATCAAGAGACCCAGTACTTC.

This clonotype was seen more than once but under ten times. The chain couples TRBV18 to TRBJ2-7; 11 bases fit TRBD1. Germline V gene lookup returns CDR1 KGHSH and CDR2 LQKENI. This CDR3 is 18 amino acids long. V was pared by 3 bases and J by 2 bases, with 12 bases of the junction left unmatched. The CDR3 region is CASSPRTTGQGVTYEQYF. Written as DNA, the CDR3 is TGTGCCAGCTCACCCAGAACAACGGGACAGGGGGTAACCTACGAGCAGTACTTC.

The CDR3 loop reads CASSQTGLTGMAFF. CDR3 coding DNA: TGCGCCAGCAGCCAAACCGGTTTGACAGGGATGGCTTTCTTT. The V gene is TRBV4-1, the J gene TRBJ1-1; 7 positions agree with TRBD1. Trimming removed 2 bases from V and 11 bases from J; junction bases left unmatched: 11. This CDR3 is built from 14 residues. The germline V gene encodes CDR1 MGHRA and CDR2 YSYEKL.

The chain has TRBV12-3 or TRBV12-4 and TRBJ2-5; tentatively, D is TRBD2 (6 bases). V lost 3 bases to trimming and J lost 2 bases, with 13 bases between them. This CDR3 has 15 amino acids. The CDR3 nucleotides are TGTGCCAGCAGTTTTGGGGGGACGGCGCAAGAGACCCAGTACTTC. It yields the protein CASSFGGTAQETQYF.

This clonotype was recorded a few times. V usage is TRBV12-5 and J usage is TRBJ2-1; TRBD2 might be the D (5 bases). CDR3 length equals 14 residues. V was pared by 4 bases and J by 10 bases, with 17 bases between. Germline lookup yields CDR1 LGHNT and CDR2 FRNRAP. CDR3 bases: TGTGCTAGTGGTTCCACCACCTCGGGGTGGGAGCAGTTCTTC. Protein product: CASGSTTSGWEQFF.

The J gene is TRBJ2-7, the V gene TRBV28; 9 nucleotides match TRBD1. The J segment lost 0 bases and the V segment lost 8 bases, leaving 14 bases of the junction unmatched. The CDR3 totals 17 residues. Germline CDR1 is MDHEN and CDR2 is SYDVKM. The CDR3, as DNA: TGTGCCAGCTCCCCGGGACAGGGCCTCCTTCGCTCCTACGAGCAGTACGTC. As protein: CASSPGQGLLRSYEQYV.

CDR3 nucleotide sequence: TGCAGCGTTGAGGCCAGGACCTTTCCGGGGGATGAGCAGTTCTTC. Translation: CSVEARTFPGDEQFF. This rearrangement joins TRBV29-1 to TRBJ2-1; a possible D gene is TRBD2 (6 bases). There are 15 residues in the CDR3. Germline V gene sequence: CDR1 SQVTM, CDR2 ANQGSEA. Trimming took 3 bases from V and 8 from J, leaving 20 bases between them.

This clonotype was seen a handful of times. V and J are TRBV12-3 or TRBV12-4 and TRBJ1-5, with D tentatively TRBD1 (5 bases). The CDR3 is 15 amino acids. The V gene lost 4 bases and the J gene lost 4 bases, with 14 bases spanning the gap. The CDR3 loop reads CASSSPGRGNQPQHF. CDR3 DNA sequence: TGTGCCAGCAGTTCCCCGGGACGGGGGAATCAGCCCCAGCATTTT.

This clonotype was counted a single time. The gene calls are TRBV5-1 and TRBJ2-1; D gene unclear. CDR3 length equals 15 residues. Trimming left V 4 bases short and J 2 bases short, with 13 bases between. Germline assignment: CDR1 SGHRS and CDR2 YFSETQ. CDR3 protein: CASSPLLETYNEQFF. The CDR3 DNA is TGCGCCAGCAGCCCCTTGCTAGAAACCTACAATGAGCAGTTCTTC.

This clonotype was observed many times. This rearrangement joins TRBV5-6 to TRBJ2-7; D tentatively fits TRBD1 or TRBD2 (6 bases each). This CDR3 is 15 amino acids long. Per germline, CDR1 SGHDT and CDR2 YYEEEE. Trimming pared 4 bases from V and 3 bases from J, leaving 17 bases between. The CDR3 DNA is TGTGCCAGCAGCGGGGGGCCCTCGGGGAACTACGAGCAGTACGTC. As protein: CASSGGPSGNYEQYV.

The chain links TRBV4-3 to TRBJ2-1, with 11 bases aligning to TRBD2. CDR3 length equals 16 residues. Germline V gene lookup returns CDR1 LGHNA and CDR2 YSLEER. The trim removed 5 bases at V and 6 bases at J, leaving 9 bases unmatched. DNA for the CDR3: TGCGCCAGCAGCGACCAGGGTAGCGGGGGGGCCAATGAGCAGTTCTTC. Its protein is CASSDQGSGGANEQFF.

CDR3 protein: CASSGTGGKNSPLHF. As DNA, the CDR3 is TGTGCCAGCAGTGGGACAGGGGGCAAGAATTCACCCCTCCACTTT. V usage is TRBV6-1 and J usage is TRBJ1-6; TRBD1 matches 11 bases. J gave up 7 bases and V 4 bases, and 3 bases lay outside the gene matches. The germline V gene has CDR1 MNHNS and CDR2 SASEGT. The CDR3 sequence is 15 residues long.

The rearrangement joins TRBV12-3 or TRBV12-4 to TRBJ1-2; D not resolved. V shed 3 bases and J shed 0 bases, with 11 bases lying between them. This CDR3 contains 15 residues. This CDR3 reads CASSLFDGPNYGYTF. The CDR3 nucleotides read TGTGCCAGCAGTTTGTTTGACGGACCTAACTATGGCTACACCTTC.

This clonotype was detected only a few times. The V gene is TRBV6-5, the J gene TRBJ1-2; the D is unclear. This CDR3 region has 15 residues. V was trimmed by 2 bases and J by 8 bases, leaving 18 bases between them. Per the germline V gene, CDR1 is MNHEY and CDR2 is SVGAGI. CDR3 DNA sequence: TGTGCCAGCAGTTACACCTTGGAAAGTGGTGACGGCTACACCTTC. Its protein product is CASSYTLESGDGYTF.

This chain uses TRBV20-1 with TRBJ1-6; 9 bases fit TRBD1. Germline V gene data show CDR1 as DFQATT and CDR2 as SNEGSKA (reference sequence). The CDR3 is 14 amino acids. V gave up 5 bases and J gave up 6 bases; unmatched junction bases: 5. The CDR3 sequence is CSAAPGQGNSPLHF. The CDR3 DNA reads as TGCAGTGCTGCGCCGGGACAGGGTAATTCACCCCTCCACTTT.

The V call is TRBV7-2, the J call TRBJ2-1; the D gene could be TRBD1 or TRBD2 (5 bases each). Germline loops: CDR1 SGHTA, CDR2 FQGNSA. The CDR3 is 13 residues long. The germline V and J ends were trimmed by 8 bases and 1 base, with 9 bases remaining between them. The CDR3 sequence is CASLEGSYNEQFF. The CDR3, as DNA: TGTGCCAGCCTAGAGGGGTCCTACAATGAGCAGTTCTTC.